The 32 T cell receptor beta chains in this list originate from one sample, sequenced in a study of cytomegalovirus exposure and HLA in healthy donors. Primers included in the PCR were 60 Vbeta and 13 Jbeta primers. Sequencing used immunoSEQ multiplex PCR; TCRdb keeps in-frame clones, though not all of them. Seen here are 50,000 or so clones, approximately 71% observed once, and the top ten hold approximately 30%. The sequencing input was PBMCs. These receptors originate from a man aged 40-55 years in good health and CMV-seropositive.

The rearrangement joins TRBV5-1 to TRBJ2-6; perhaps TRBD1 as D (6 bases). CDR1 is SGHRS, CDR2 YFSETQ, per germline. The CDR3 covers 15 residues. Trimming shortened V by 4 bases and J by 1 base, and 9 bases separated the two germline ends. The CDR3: CASSTGQSGANVLTF. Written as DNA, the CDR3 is TGCGCCAGCAGCACTGGACAGTCTGGGGCCAACGTCCTGACTTTC.

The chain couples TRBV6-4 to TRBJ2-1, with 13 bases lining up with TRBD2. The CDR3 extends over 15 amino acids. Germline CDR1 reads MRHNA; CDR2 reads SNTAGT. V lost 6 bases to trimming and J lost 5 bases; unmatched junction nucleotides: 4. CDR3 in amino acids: CASRVLAGGNNEQFF. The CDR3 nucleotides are TGTGCCAGCAGGGTACTAGCGGGGGGGAACAATGAGCAGTTCTTC.

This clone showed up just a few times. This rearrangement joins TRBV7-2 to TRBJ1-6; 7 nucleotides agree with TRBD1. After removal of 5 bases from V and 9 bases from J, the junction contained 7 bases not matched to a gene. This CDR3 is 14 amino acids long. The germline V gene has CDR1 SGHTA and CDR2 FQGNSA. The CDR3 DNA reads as TGTGCCAGCAGCCGCGACAGGGTACTTTCACCCCTCCACTTT. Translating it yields CASSRDRVLSPLHF.

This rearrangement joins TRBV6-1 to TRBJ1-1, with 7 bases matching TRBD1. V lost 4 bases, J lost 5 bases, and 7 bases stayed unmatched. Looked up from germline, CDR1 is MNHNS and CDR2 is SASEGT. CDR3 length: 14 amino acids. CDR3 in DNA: TGTGCCAGCAGTGCCGACAGGGTGGCGACTGAAGCTTTCTTT. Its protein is CASSADRVATEAFF.

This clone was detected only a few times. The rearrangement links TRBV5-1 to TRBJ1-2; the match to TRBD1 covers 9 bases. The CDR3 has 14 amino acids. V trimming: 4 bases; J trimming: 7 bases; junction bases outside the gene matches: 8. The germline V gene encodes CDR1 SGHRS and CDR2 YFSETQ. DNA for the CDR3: TGCGCCAGCAGCCCACAGGGGGCGATCGGTGGCTACACCTTC. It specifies CASSPQGAIGGYTF.

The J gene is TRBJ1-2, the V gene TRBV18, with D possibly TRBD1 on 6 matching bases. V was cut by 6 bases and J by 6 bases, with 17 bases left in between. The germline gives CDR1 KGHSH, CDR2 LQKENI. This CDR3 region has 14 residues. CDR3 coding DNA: TGTGCCAGCTCGCCGGACAGAGGGGTTCATGGCTACACCTTC. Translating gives CASSPDRGVHGYTF.

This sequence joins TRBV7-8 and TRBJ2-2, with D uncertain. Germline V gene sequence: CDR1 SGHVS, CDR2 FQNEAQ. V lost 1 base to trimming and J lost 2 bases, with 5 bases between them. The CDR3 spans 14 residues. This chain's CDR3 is CASSLDRNTGELFF. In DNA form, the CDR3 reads TGTGCCAGCAGCTTAGACAGAAACACCGGGGAGCTGTTTTTT.

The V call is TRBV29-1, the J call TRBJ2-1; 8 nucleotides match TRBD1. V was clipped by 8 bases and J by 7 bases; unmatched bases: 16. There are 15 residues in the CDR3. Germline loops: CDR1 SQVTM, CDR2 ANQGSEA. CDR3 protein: CSYRQDRAMWNEQFF. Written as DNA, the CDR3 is TGCAGCTACCGACAGGACAGGGCAATGTGGAATGAGCAGTTCTTC.

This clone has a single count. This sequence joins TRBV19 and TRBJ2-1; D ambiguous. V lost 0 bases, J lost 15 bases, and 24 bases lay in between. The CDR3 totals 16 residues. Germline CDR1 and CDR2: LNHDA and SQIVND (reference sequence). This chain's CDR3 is CASSIDLSPMVAGRFF. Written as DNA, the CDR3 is TGTGCCAGTAGTATAGATTTAAGTCCCATGGTGGCAGGTCGGTTCTTC.

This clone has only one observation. Here the CDR3 reads CASSPQPEGANYGYTF. CDR3 coding DNA: TGTGCCAGCTCACCACAGCCAGAGGGAGCTAACTATGGCTACACCTTC. The chain carries TRBV18 and TRBJ1-2; D is uncertain. Trimming left V 1 base short and J 0 bases short, with 12 bases between. From germline, CDR1 is KGHSH and CDR2 LQKENI. This CDR3 region has 16 residues.

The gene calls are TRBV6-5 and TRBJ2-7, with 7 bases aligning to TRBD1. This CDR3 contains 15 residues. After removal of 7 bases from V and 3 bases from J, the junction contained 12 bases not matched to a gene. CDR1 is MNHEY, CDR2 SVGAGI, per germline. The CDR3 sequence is CASTVNAGGIYEQYF. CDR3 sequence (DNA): TGTGCCAGCACCGTTAACGCAGGGGGTATCTACGAGCAGTACTTC.

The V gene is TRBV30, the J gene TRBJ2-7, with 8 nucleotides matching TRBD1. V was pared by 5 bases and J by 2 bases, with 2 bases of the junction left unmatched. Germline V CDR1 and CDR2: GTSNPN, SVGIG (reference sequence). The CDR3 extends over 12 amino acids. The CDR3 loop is CAWGQGPYEQYF. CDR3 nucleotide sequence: TGTGCCTGGGGACAGGGCCCCTACGAGCAGTACTTC.

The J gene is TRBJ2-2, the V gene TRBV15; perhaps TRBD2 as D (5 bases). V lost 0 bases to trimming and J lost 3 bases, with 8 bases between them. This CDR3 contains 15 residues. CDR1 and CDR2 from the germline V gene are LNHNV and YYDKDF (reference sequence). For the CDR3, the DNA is TGTGCCACCAGCAGAGATGACGGGGACACCGGGGAGCTGTTTTTT. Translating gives CATSRDDGDTGELFF.

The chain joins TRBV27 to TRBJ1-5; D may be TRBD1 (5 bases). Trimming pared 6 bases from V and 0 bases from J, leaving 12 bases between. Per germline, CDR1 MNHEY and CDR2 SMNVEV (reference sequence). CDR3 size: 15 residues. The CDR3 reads CASRPDTLSNQPQHF. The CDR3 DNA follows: TGTGCCAGCAGACCGGACACTCTTAGCAATCAGCCCCAGCATTTT.

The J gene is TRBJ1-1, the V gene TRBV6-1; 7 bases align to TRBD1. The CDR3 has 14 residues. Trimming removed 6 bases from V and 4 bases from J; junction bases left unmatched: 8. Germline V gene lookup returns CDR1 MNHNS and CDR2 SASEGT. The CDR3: CASRTRGTVTEAFF. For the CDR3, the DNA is TGTGCCAGCAGAACCCGAGGGACAGTCACTGAAGCTTTCTTT.

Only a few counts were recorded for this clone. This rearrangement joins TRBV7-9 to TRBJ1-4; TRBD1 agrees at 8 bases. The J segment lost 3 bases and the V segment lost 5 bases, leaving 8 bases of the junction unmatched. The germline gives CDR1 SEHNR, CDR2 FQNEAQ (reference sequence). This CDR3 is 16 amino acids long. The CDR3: CASSPDRGSANEKLFF. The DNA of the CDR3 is TGTGCCAGCAGCCCAGACAGGGGTTCAGCTAATGAAAAACTGTTTTTT.

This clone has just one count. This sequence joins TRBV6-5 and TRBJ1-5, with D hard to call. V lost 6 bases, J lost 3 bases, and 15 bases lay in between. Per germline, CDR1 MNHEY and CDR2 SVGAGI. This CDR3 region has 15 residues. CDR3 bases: TGTGCCAGCAGCCCCCACGGCGGGGACAATCAGCCCCAGCATTTT. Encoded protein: CASSPHGGDNQPQHF.

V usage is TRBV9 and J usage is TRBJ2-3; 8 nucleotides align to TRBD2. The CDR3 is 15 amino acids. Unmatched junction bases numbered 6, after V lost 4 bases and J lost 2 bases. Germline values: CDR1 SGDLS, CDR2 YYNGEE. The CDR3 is CASSPAGGYTDTQYF. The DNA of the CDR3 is TGTGCCAGCAGCCCCGCGGGGGGCTACACAGATACGCAGTATTTT.

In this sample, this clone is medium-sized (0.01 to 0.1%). The CDR3 region is CASSEAQGAYNEQFF. The CDR3 DNA sequence: TGTGCCAGCAGTGAAGCGCAGGGGGCCTACAATGAGCAGTTCTTC. The genes are TRBV6-1 and TRBJ2-1; 7 nucleotides align to TRBD1. Germline CDR1 is MNHNS and CDR2 is SASEGT. This CDR3 contains 15 residues. The V gene end was trimmed by 0 bases and the J gene end by 2 bases; junction bases not matched to a gene: 1.

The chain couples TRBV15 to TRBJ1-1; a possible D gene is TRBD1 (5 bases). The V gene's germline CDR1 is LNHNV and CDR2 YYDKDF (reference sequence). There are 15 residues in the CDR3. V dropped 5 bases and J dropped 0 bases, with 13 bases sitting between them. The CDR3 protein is CATSGLGGVNTEAFF. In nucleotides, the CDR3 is TGTGCCACCAGCGGCCTCGGGGGGGTGAACACTGAAGCTTTCTTT.

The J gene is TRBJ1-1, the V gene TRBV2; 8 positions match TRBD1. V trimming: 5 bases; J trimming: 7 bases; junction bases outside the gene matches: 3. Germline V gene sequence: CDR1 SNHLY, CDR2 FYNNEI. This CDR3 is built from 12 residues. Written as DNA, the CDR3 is TGTGCCAGCAGTATACAGGGGGGTGAAGCTTTCTTT. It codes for CASSIQGGEAFF.

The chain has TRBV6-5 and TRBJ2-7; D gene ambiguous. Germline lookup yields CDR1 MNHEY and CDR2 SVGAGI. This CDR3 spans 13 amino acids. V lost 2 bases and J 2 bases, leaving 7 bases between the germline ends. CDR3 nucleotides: TGTGCCAGCAGTTACGGCAGGACCTACGAGCAGTACTTC. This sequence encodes CASSYGRTYEQYF.

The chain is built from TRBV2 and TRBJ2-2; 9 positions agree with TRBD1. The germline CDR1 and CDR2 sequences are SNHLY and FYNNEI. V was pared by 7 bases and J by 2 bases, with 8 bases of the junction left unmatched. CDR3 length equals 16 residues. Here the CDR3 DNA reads TGTGCCAGCATTCGGGAGACAGGGGGTAACACCGGGGAGCTGTTTTTT. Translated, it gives CASIRETGGNTGELFF.

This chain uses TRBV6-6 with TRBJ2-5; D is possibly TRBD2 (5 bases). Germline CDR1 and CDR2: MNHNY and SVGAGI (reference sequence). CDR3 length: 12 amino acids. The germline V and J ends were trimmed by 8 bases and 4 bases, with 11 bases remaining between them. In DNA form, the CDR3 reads TGTGCCAGCGCTGCGGGCGTAGAGACCCAGTACTTC. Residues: CASAAGVETQYF.

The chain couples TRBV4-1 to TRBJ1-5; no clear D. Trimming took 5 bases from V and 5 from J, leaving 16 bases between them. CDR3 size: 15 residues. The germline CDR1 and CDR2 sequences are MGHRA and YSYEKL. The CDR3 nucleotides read TGCGCCAGCAGCGTCACAGTTCTCGGGGATCAGCCCCAGCATTTT. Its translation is CASSVTVLGDQPQHF.

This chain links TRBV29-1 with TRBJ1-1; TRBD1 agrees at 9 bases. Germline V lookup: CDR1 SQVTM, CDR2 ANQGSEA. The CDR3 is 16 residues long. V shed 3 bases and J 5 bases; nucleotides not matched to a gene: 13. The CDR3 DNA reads TGCAGCGTTGAGGCGGGGACAGGGCCCTATGCGACTGAAGCTTTCTTT. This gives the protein CSVEAGTGPYATEAFF.

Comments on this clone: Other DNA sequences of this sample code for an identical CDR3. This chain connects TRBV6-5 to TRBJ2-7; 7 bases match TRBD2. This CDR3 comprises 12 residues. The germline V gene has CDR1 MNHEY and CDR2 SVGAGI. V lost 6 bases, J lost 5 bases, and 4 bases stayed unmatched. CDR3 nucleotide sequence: TGTGCCAGCAGCCGAACTAGCGACGAGCAGTACTTC. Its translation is CASSRTSDEQYF.

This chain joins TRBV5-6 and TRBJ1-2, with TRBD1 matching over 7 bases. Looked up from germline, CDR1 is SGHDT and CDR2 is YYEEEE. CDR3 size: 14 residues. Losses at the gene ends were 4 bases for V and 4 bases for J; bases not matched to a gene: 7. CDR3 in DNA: TGTGCCAGCAGCGAGACAGGGAGAGGCTATGGCTACACCTTC. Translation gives CASSETGRGYGYTF.

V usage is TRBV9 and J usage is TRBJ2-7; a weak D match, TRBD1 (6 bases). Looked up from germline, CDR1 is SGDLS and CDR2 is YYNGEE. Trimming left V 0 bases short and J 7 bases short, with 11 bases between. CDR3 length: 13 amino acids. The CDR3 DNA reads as TGTGCCAGCAGCGTAGAGGGGGTTGGGGAGCAGTACTTC. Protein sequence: CASSVEGVGEQYF.

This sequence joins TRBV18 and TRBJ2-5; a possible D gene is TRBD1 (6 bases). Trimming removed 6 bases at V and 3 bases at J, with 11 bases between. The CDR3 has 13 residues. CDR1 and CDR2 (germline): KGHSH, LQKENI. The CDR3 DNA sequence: TGTGCCAGCTCGGTCGGACAGAAAGAGACCCAGTACTTC. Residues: CASSVGQKETQYF. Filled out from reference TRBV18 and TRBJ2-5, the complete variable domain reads NAGVMQNPRHLVRRRGQEARLRCSPMKGHSHVYWYRQLPEEGLKFMVYLQKENIIDESGMPKERFSAEFPKEGPSILRIQQVVRGDSAAYFCASSVGQKETQYFGPGTRLLVL.

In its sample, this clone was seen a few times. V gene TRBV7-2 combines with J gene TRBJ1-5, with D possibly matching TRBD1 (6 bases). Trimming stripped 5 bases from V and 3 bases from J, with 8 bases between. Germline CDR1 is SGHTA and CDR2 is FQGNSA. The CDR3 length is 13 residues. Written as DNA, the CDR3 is TGTGCCAGCAGCCAGGGGAACAATCAGCCCCAGCATTTT. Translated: CASSQGNNQPQHF.

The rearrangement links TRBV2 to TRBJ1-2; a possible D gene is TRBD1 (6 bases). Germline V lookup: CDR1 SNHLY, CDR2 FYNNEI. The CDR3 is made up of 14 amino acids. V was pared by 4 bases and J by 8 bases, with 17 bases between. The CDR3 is CASSVGRGSEGYTF. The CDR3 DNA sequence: TGTGCCAGCAGTGTCGGCAGGGGTTCAGAAGGCTACACCTTC.